The 32 T cell receptor beta chains below were found in one sample sequenced in a study of cytomegalovirus exposure and HLA in healthy donors (dated by TCRdb to about 2017). Receptor amplification or capture employed the immunoSEQ multiplex PCR assay. For the multiplex PCR, a mixture combining 60 forward primers for TCR Vbeta segments and 13 reverse primers for TCR Jbeta segments was used. The source is immuneACCESS, and TCRdb retained only in-frame sequences with V and J called. Part of the clones is not carried over; for the studies checked, unresolved V genes explain less than half of this, and the remainder is unexplained. The sample has some 200,000 clones on record, about 81% of them singletons. The ten largest account for about 0.78% of the sample. The sample consisted of PBMCs. The receptors were gathered from a woman under 30 in good health and CMV-seronegative.

This clone was counted a single time. This chain connects TRBV6-1 to TRBJ1-1; D unclear. The CDR3 sequence is 13 residues long. Germline loops: CDR1 MNHNS, CDR2 SASEGT. The V and J ends lost 2 bases and 1 base respectively, with 5 bases between them. The CDR3, as DNA: TGTGCCAGCAGTGAAAGACAGAACACTGAAGCTTTCTTT. This encodes CASSERQNTEAFF.

For the CDR3, the DNA is TGTGCCAGCAGCTTACTAGTTTCCCATGAGCAGTTCTTC. The encoded protein is CASSLLVSHEQFF. The genes are TRBV7-3 and TRBJ2-1, with D unclear. Germline assignment: CDR1 SGHTA and CDR2 FQGTGA. V lost 2 bases to trimming and J lost 8 bases, with 10 bases between them. The CDR3 runs to 13 residues.

The chain links TRBV6-5 to TRBJ2-1, with TRBD2 matching 11 bases. This CDR3 is built from 16 residues. V trimming: 2 bases; J trimming: 8 bases; junction bases outside the gene matches: 8. Germline lookup yields CDR1 MNHEY and CDR2 SVGAGI. This chain's CDR3 is CASSYRASGGSHEQFF. The DNA of the CDR3 is TGTGCCAGCAGTTACCGGGCTAGCGGGGGGTCCCATGAGCAGTTCTTC.

The rearrangement links TRBV6-6 to TRBJ2-3; the match to TRBD1 covers 9 bases. CDR1 is MNHNY and CDR2 is SVGAGI in the germline V gene (reference sequence). CDR3 length equals 15 residues. Trimming at V came to 0 bases and at J to 3 bases, leaving 1 base not matched to a gene. DNA of the CDR3: TGTGCCAGCAGTTACTCGGGACAGGGAACAGATACGCAGTATTTT. It translates to CASSYSGQGTDTQYF.

This sequence joins TRBV6-6 and TRBJ2-2; TRBD1 matches at 8 bases. The CDR3 extends over 15 amino acids. CDR1 MNHNY and CDR2 SVGAGI come from the germline V gene (reference sequence). After removal of 6 bases from V and 8 bases from J, the junction contained 11 bases not matched to a gene. The DNA of the CDR3 is TGTGCCAGCAGACCGGGGCAGGGGGCGAGGGGGGAGCTGTTTTTT. Its translation is CASRPGQGARGELFF.

This clone was picked up a small number of times. The V and J genes are TRBV7-9 and TRBJ2-6, with 10 nucleotides matching TRBD1. CDR1 is SEHNR and CDR2 is FQNEAQ in the germline V gene (reference sequence). With V trimmed by 2 bases and J by 15 bases, 10 bases remained unmatched. This CDR3 is built from 15 residues. The CDR3 reads CASSLSDRGRATLTF. CDR3 DNA: TGTGCCAGCAGCTTAAGTGACAGGGGGCGCGCCACCCTGACTTTC.

The chain couples TRBV10-1 to TRBJ2-7; possibly TRBD1 for D (5 bases). This CDR3 region has 15 residues. Germline values: CDR1 WNHNN, CDR2 SYGVQD (reference sequence). Trimming took off 1 base at V and 2 bases at J, with 12 bases between the two ends. CDR3 in amino acids: CASSELAGLAYEQYF. In nucleotides, the CDR3 is TGCGCCAGCAGTGAGTTGGCAGGGCTGGCCTACGAGCAGTACTTC.

This clone has only a few counts. This chain connects TRBV6-5 to TRBJ1-1; 10 nucleotides agree with TRBD1. The CDR3 loop spans 13 amino acids. Germline CDR1 reads MNHEY; CDR2 reads SVGAGI. V was pared by 6 bases and J by 8 bases, with 6 bases of the junction left unmatched. CDR3 residues: CASRTTGGLEAFF. CDR3 DNA sequence: TGTGCCAGCAGGACGACAGGGGGCTTAGAAGCTTTCTTT.

V is TRBV19 and J is TRBJ2-1, with TRBD1 matching 12 bases. Germline-derived CDR1 and CDR2 are LNHDA and SQIVND (reference sequence). V trimming: 8 bases; J trimming: 2 bases; junction bases outside the gene matches: 10. This CDR3 contains 17 residues. Here the CDR3 reads CASSPGTGGLTYNEQFF. For the CDR3, the DNA is TGTGCCAGTTCCCCCGGGACAGGGGGCTTAACCTACAATGAGCAGTTCTTC.

The chain carries TRBV27 and TRBJ2-7; weak D call: TRBD1 (6 bases). Germline CDR1 is MNHEY and CDR2 is SMNVEV (reference sequence). V lost 6 bases, J lost 3 bases, and 21 bases lay in between. The CDR3 is 16 residues long. The CDR3 nucleotides read TGTGCCAGCAGCTCCTGGAAGGGACAACTGAGCTACGAGCAGTACTTC. This encodes CASSSWKGQLSYEQYF.

A single count supports this clone. This CDR3 is CSVDGQGRTEAFF. CDR3 nucleotides: TGCAGCGTTGACGGACAGGGGCGCACTGAAGCTTTCTTT. J is TRBJ1-1 and V is TRBV29-1; 9 bases are a match to TRBD1. CDR1 SQVTM and CDR2 ANQGSEA come from the germline V gene. The CDR3 is 13 amino acids. V lost 3 bases, J lost 4 bases, and 3 bases stayed unmatched.

This clone showed up just a few times. J is TRBJ2-5 and V is TRBV7-9; D remains ambiguous. Germline values: CDR1 SEHNR, CDR2 FQNEAQ (reference sequence). This CDR3 spans 10 amino acids. CDR3 residues: CSTSLETQYF. The CDR3 DNA is TGTTCCACTTCGTTGGAGACCCAGTACTTC.

The J gene is TRBJ2-1, the V gene TRBV5-1; TRBD2 matches at 12 bases. J gave up 8 bases and V 3 bases, and 12 bases lay outside the gene matches. Germline loops: CDR1 SGHRS, CDR2 YFSETQ. The CDR3 spans 17 residues. DNA for the CDR3: TGCGCCAGCAGCTCCTCACCTAGCGGGGGGGCATTTGATGAGCAGTTCTTC. Translation: CASSSSPSGGAFDEQFF.

The J gene is TRBJ1-5, the V gene TRBV27; 8 positions match TRBD1. The ends lost 3 bases at V and 6 bases at J; junction bases unmatched: 7. The CDR3 consists of 15 residues. Germline V gives CDR1 MNHEY, CDR2 SMNVEV (reference sequence). The CDR3 here is CASSFIGTGSQPQHF. In nucleotides, the CDR3 is TGTGCCAGCAGTTTCATAGGGACAGGCAGTCAGCCCCAGCATTTT.

CDR3 region: CASSRKGLLVGDEQYF. The CDR3 DNA is TGTGCCAGCAGCCGGAAGGGACTTCTGGTAGGCGACGAGCAGTACTTC. The rearrangement uses TRBV6-6 and TRBJ2-7, with a possible D match to TRBD2 (6 bases). CDR3 size: 16 residues. In germline, CDR1 is MNHNY, CDR2 SVGAGI (reference sequence). V was clipped by 6 bases and J by 5 bases, with 23 bases between them.

The chain joins TRBV15 to TRBJ1-2; D gene uncertain. Between the trimmed V and J ends, which lost 5 bases and 7 bases, there was a span of 8 bases. Germline-derived CDR1 and CDR2 are LNHNV and YYDKDF (reference sequence). The CDR3 has 11 amino acids. CDR3 protein: CATSAYGGYTF. In DNA form, the CDR3 reads TGTGCCACCAGCGCCTACGGTGGCTACACCTTC.

V usage is TRBV6-5 and J usage is TRBJ1-6; a weak D match, TRBD1 (6 bases). Germline assignment: CDR1 MNHEY and CDR2 SVGAGI. The CDR3 consists of 15 residues. Trimming took 6 bases from V and 6 from J, leaving 15 bases between them. The CDR3 DNA reads as TGTGCCAGCAGCCAAGGACAGATTATTAATTCACCCCTCCACTTT. It encodes CASSQGQIINSPLHF.

A single count supports this clone. The chain links TRBV16 to TRBJ2-3, with TRBD1 as a possible D gene (5 bases). Trimming stripped 4 bases from V and 3 bases from J, with 11 bases between. This CDR3 region has 14 residues. Germline V gives CDR1 KGHSY, CDR2 FQNENV. DNA for the CDR3: TGTGCCAGCAGCCGCCTCACAGGTACAGATACGCAGTATTTT. It encodes CASSRLTGTDTQYF.

The chain joins TRBV28 to TRBJ1-2; 9 bases are a match to TRBD1. This CDR3 comprises 14 residues. V was pared by 11 bases and J by 2 bases, with 9 bases of the junction left unmatched. The germline gives CDR1 MDHEN, CDR2 SYDVKM. The CDR3 sequence is CAATGGRWNYGYTF. The CDR3 coding sequence is TGTGCCGCCACAGGGGGCAGGTGGAACTATGGCTACACCTTC.

The chain uses TRBV7-9 and TRBJ2-7; 9 bases are a match to TRBD1. CDR1 is SEHNR, CDR2 FQNEAQ, per germline (reference sequence). The CDR3 is 14 residues long. J lost 5 bases, V lost 5 bases, and 7 bases had no gene match. For the CDR3, the DNA is TGTGCCAGCAGCCCCAGGACAGGGGACAACGAGCAGTACTTC. Translating gives CASSPRTGDNEQYF.

This chain connects TRBV19 to TRBJ1-6; 9 positions match TRBD1. Germline-derived CDR1 and CDR2 are LNHDA and SQIVND (reference sequence). Trimming at V came to 4 bases and at J to 13 bases, leaving 5 bases not matched to a gene. CDR3 length: 13 amino acids. As DNA, the CDR3 is TGTGCCAGTAGTACTGGGACAGGGAGGCCCCTCCACTTT. Residues: CASSTGTGRPLHF.

The CDR3 DNA reads as TGTGCCAGCAGCCAAGTCTGGGCCGGTGCTTACGAGCAGTACTTC. Translating it yields CASSQVWAGAYEQYF. The gene calls are TRBV14 and TRBJ2-7; D unclear. Per the germline V gene, CDR1 is SGHDN and CDR2 is FVKESK. V shed 1 base and J shed 4 bases, with 14 bases lying between them. CDR3 length: 15 amino acids.

This chain joins TRBV2 and TRBJ1-1, with TRBD1 matching over 8 bases. The CDR3 extends over 15 amino acids. Per the germline V gene, CDR1 is SNHLY and CDR2 is FYNNEI. J gave up 2 bases and V 5 bases, and 7 bases lay outside the gene matches. CDR3 in amino acids: CASSPTGDLNTEAFF. The CDR3 DNA is TGTGCCAGCAGTCCGACAGGGGACCTAAACACTGAAGCTTTCTTT.

This clone was seen a handful of times. This chain uses TRBV6-6 with TRBJ2-1, with D unresolved. The germline gives CDR1 MNHNY, CDR2 SVGAGI (reference sequence). The CDR3 consists of 9 residues. V lost 11 bases and J lost 7, with 6 bases in between. The CDR3 DNA reads TGTGCCCGTCCTAATGAGCAGTTCTTC. It specifies CARPNEQFF.

The chain combines TRBV12-5 with TRBJ2-7; D perhaps matches TRBD1 (5 bases). V was shortened by 4 bases and J by 6 bases, with 13 bases between the two germline ends. The germline V gene encodes CDR1 LGHNT and CDR2 FRNRAP. The CDR3 has 13 amino acids. DNA of the CDR3: TGTGCTAGTGGTTCCCAGGGCTTGAGCGAGCAGTACTTC. Its protein is CASGSQGLSEQYF.

The chain recombines TRBV28 with TRBJ2-3, with 7 positions matching TRBD1. The V gene's germline CDR1 is MDHEN and CDR2 SYDVKM. The J segment lost 3 bases and the V segment lost 6 bases, leaving 9 bases of the junction unmatched. There are 15 residues in the CDR3. This CDR3 reads CASSRNRGITDTQYF. The CDR3, as DNA: TGTGCCAGCAGCAGAAACAGGGGTATTACAGATACGCAGTATTTT.

The chain carries TRBV9 and TRBJ2-1, with TRBD1 matching over 7 bases. The CDR3 extends over 14 amino acids. Germline CDR1 reads SGDLS; CDR2 reads YYNGEE. The V and J ends lost 6 bases and 4 bases, in that order; junction bases with no gene match: 7. This CDR3 reads CASTPAGGYNEQFF. CDR3 bases: TGTGCCAGCACCCCAGCAGGGGGATACAATGAGCAGTTCTTC.

The chain employs TRBV27 and TRBJ2-1, with 10 bases lining up with TRBD2. The germline V gene encodes CDR1 MNHEY and CDR2 SMNVEV (reference sequence). The CDR3 contains 17 residues. The V gene end was trimmed by 4 bases and the J gene end by 0 bases; junction bases not matched to a gene: 6. CDR3 region: CASSSSGGLFSYNEQFF. CDR3 sequence (DNA): TGTGCCAGCAGTTCTAGCGGGGGCCTGTTCTCCTACAATGAGCAGTTCTTC.

This chain's CDR3 is CASSKEEGAGETQYF. The CDR3, as DNA: TGTGCCAGCAGCAAAGAGGAGGGGGCTGGGGAGACCCAGTACTTC. The V call is TRBV21-1, the J call TRBJ2-5; TRBD1, the table's D call, was not compared with the DNA. TRBV21-1 is tagged as a pseudogene. The length of the CDR3 is 15 residues.

The chain combines TRBV11-2 with TRBJ2-7; 7 nucleotides line up with TRBD1. V lost 3 bases to trimming and J lost 2 bases; unmatched junction nucleotides: 4. Germline V lookup: CDR1 SGHAT, CDR2 FQNNGV. This CDR3 has 14 residues. This chain's CDR3 is CASSFVTGAYEQYF. The CDR3 DNA reads as TGTGCCAGCAGCTTCGTAACAGGGGCCTACGAGCAGTACTTC.

The chain couples TRBV5-1 to TRBJ1-1; D is undetermined. Germline-derived CDR1 and CDR2 are SGHRS and YFSETQ. The V end lost 0 bases, the J end lost 1 base, and 13 bases lay between the germline ends. The CDR3 runs to 16 residues. The DNA for the CDR3 is TGCGCCAGCAGCTTGGACCCCACAAGTTCGAACACTGAAGCTTTCTTT. Its protein is CASSLDPTSSNTEAFF.

V is TRBV12-5 and J is TRBJ1-2, with a weak D call TRBD1 (6 bases). CDR3 size: 12 residues. Deletions cut 4 bases from V and 7 bases from J, with 10 bases between. Per the germline V gene, CDR1 is LGHNT and CDR2 is FRNRAP. Here the CDR3 DNA reads TGTGCTAGTGGTTCTAGGGGGTTTGGCTACACCTTC. This gives the protein CASGSRGFGYTF.